Each of the 21 T cell receptor beta chains below was sequenced from the same sample in a study of blood T cell repertoires in COVID-19. Here immunoSEQ multiplex PCR was the method, and the copy in TCRdb shows in-frame clones only, minus some. The sample lists about 350,000 clones, around nine tenths seen once, with under 5% in the top ten. Sequencing was done on a sample of peripheral blood. These TCRs come from an older woman with COVID-19, enrolled during active disease.

This chain links TRBV2 with TRBJ2-1, with 8 bases that match TRBD1. The CDR3 spans 16 residues. Germline CDR1 is SNHLY and CDR2 is FYNNEI. J was trimmed by 9 bases and V by 6 bases; bases with no gene match: 16. The CDR3 DNA reads TGTGCCAGCAGAGGTGGGTGGCAGGGGGCATCCGGTGAGCAGTTCTTC. This gives the protein CASRGGWQGASGEQFF.

The chain is built from TRBV27 and TRBJ1-2, with 8 positions matching TRBD1. CDR1 and CDR2 (germline): MNHEY, SMNVEV (reference sequence). J gave up 8 bases and V 5 bases, and 13 bases lay outside the gene matches. This CDR3 comprises 15 residues. The CDR3 sequence: CASSLFLGQGGGYTF. The CDR3 coding sequence is TGTGCCAGCAGTCTCTTTTTAGGACAGGGTGGAGGCTACACCTTC.

This clone is a singleton in its sample. The V and J genes are TRBV11-2 and TRBJ1-5, with D possibly being TRBD1 (6 bases). Germline V gene sequence: CDR1 SGHAT, CDR2 FQNNGV. The CDR3 is 13 amino acids. The V end lost 4 bases, the J end lost 7 bases, and 11 bases lay between the germline ends. The CDR3 DNA follows: TGTGCCAGCAGCTCGACAGGCGGCCAGCCCCAGCATTTT. Amino acid sequence: CASSSTGGQPQHF.

The chain combines TRBV19 with TRBJ1-5; TRBD1 is a possible D gene (6 bases). Germline lookup yields CDR1 LNHDA and CDR2 SQIVND (reference sequence). The germline V and J ends were trimmed by 3 bases and 6 bases, with 12 bases remaining between them. CDR3 length equals 14 residues. The CDR3 DNA sequence: TGTGCCAGTAGTATTCTACAGGGATTTCAGCCCCAGCATTTT. Residues: CASSILQGFQPQHF.

V gene TRBV28 combines with J gene TRBJ1-2; 9 nucleotides line up with TRBD1. Germline V gene sequence: CDR1 MDHEN, CDR2 SYDVKM. Germline trimming cut 6 bases from V and 4 bases from J; bases unmatched to any gene: 0. The CDR3 loop spans 12 amino acids. The CDR3 reads CASRTGGYGYTF. The CDR3 region has the DNA TGTGCCAGCAGGACAGGGGGCTATGGCTACACCTTC.

This rearrangement joins TRBV4-1 to TRBJ1-1; maybe TRBD1 (5 bases). Trimming stripped 4 bases from V and 3 bases from J, with 27 bases between. From germline, CDR1 is MGHRA and CDR2 YSYEKL. The CDR3 runs to 19 residues. CDR3 bases: TGCGCCAGCAGCCTTAGGGCGAAGGGGTCGGATCCTTCTTACACTGAAGCTTTCTTT. Its protein product is CASSLRAKGSDPSYTEAFF.

The genes are TRBV7-9 and TRBJ1-1; D ambiguous. Germline V gives CDR1 SEHNR, CDR2 FQNEAQ (reference sequence). The CDR3 covers 14 residues. Trimming cost V 3 bases and J 2 bases, with 10 bases left between them. DNA of the CDR3: TGTGCCAGCAGCTTCTTTGGCCGTAACACTGAAGCTTTCTTT. Its translation: CASSFFGRNTEAFF.

The chain is built from TRBV19 and TRBJ1-1; 7 nucleotides align to TRBD1. The CDR3 contains 16 residues. Germline CDR1 reads LNHDA; CDR2 reads SQIVND (reference sequence). V dropped 4 bases and J dropped 0; count of bases not matched to a gene: 8. CDR3 DNA sequence: TGTGCCAGTAGTAATCTAGGGGGCGGGTTGAACACTGAAGCTTTCTTT. It codes for CASSNLGGGLNTEAFF.

The chain is built from TRBV20-1 and TRBJ1-6, with no clear D. Germline CDR1 is DFQATT and CDR2 is SNEGSKA (reference sequence). This CDR3 spans 11 amino acids. V lost 6 bases, J lost 8 bases, and 8 bases lay in between. Here the CDR3 DNA reads TGCAGTGCCGAACTGGATTCACCCCTCCACTTT. Translation: CSAELDSPLHF.

This rearrangement joins TRBV5-6 to TRBJ2-5; 8 nucleotides match TRBD1. J lost 5 bases, V lost 6 bases, and 9 bases had no gene match. CDR1 is SGHDT, CDR2 YYEEEE, per germline. This CDR3 contains 14 residues. The CDR3 DNA follows: TGTGCCAGCATCCTGACAGGGGTCCTGGAGACCCAGTACTTC. Protein: CASILTGVLETQYF. Full variable domain (rest looked up from reference TRBV5-6 and TRBJ2-5): DAGVTQSPTHLIKTRGQQVTLRCSPKSGHDTVSWYQQALGQGPQFIFQYYEEEERQRGNFPDRFSGHQFPNYSSELNVNALLLGDSALYLCASILTGVLETQYFGPGTRLLVL.

The V call is TRBV6-5, the J call TRBJ1-3; TRBD1 might be the D (5 bases). Trimming pared 2 bases from V and 1 base from J, leaving 6 bases between. There are 14 residues in the CDR3. Germline CDR1 reads MNHEY; CDR2 reads SVGAGI. The DNA for the CDR3 is TGTGCCAGCAGTTACGGGGCATCTGGAAACACCATATATTTT. It encodes CASSYGASGNTIYF.

The rearrangement links TRBV24-1 to TRBJ2-5, with TRBD2 matching 10 bases. Germline CDR1 KGHDR, CDR2 SFDVKD. CDR3 size: 15 residues. Trimming cost V 4 bases and J 4 bases; bases outside gene matches: 5. CDR3 sequence: CATSESGGATETQYF. The CDR3 DNA sequence: TGTGCCACCAGTGAGAGCGGGGGGGCGACAGAGACCCAGTACTTC.

The chain carries TRBV6-5 and TRBJ1-1; D ambiguous. The CDR3 totals 15 residues. Germline lookup yields CDR1 MNHEY and CDR2 SVGAGI. V was shortened by 0 bases and J by 5 bases, with 13 bases between the two germline ends. The CDR3 spells CASSYSLIFGTEAFF. The CDR3 DNA follows: TGTGCCAGCAGTTACTCTCTTATTTTCGGGACTGAAGCTTTCTTT.

The gene calls are TRBV3-1 (or the pseudogene TRBV3-2) and TRBJ1-6; D may be TRBD1 (5 bases). Germline loops: CDR1 LGHDT, CDR2 YNNKEL (reference sequence). Trimming took off 4 bases at V and 9 bases at J, with 13 bases between the two ends. The CDR3 runs to 14 residues. The CDR3 loop reads CASSPGLIGSPLHF. In DNA form, the CDR3 reads TGTGCCAGCAGCCCGGGACTGATCGGTTCACCCCTCCACTTT.

The chain carries TRBV6-1 and TRBJ1-1; 9 nucleotides match TRBD1. The CDR3 totals 14 residues. The ends lost 2 bases at V and 5 bases at J; junction bases unmatched: 3. The germline gives CDR1 MNHNS, CDR2 SASEGT. The CDR3 region has the DNA TGTGCCAGCAGTGAATCTGGACAGGGGACTGAAGCTTTCTTT. Translating gives CASSESGQGTEAFF.

This clone was seen just once. The chain has TRBV7-6 and TRBJ2-2, with TRBD2 identical over 9 bases. The CDR3 covers 17 residues. The J segment lost 6 bases and the V segment lost 2 bases, leaving 10 bases of the junction unmatched. In germline, CDR1 is SGHVS, CDR2 FNYEAQ. The CDR3 sequence is CASSLSFRGGDPGELFF. The CDR3 nucleotides are TGTGCCAGCAGCTTAAGCTTCCGCGGGGGGGACCCCGGGGAGCTGTTTTTT.

For the CDR3, the DNA is TGTGCCAGCAGCCAAGCCCAGGGAATCGATAATTCACCCCTCCACTTT. It encodes CASSQAQGIDNSPLHF. The V gene is TRBV4-2, the J gene TRBJ1-6, with a tentative D call TRBD1 (5 bases). Looked up from germline, CDR1 is LGHNA and CDR2 is YNFKEQ. This CDR3 has 16 amino acids. Trimming took off 1 base at V and 5 bases at J, with 12 bases between the two ends.

The J gene is TRBJ2-1, the V gene TRBV18; D call uncertain. Trimming shortened V by 0 bases and J by 8 bases, and 8 bases separated the two germline ends. Germline assignment: CDR1 KGHSH and CDR2 LQKENI. The CDR3 runs to 13 residues. This CDR3 is CASSPPSSDEQFF. DNA for the CDR3: TGTGCCAGCTCACCACCGTCCAGCGATGAGCAGTTCTTC.

The genes are TRBV6-5 and TRBJ1-2, with D unresolved. This CDR3 has 15 amino acids. With 0 bases removed from V and 2 bases from J, the gap between germline ends came to 10 bases. Germline CDR1 reads MNHEY; CDR2 reads SVGAGI. CDR3: CASSYSADSNYGYTF. For the CDR3, the DNA is TGTGCCAGCAGTTACTCGGCGGACTCCAACTATGGCTACACCTTC.

This chain uses TRBV11-2 with TRBJ1-2; D is ambiguous. The CDR3 has 15 amino acids. CDR1 is SGHAT, CDR2 FQNNGV, per germline. Trimming stripped 3 bases from V and 4 bases from J, with 15 bases between. In DNA form, the CDR3 reads TGTGCCAGCAGCTTTCGGCGGCCCTCGAGCTATGGCTACACCTTC. Translated: CASSFRRPSSYGYTF.

This clone appeared a single time. The J gene is TRBJ1-5, the V gene TRBV19; 8 nucleotides line up with TRBD1. CDR3 length equals 16 residues. CDR1 is LNHDA, CDR2 SQIVND, per germline (reference sequence). V gave up 4 bases and J gave up 0 bases; unmatched junction bases: 5. This chain's CDR3 is CASSRGQVYSNQPQHF. In DNA form, the CDR3 reads TGTGCCAGTAGTAGGGGACAGGTTTATAGCAATCAGCCCCAGCATTTT.